This is a list of T cell receptor beta chains from one sample in a study of blood T cell repertoires in COVID-19. The assay was immunoSEQ multiplex PCR, and TCRdb's table has in-frame clones only and misses some. The repertoire has more than 200,000 clones, around four fifths of them found once; the top ten carry roughly 4%. The sequenced sample was peripheral blood. The receptor set was obtained from a woman in her forties with active or convalescent COVID-19. Both conserved end residues are part of each CDR3. Fields, in order: D gene, clone size, V gene, J gene, CDR3 protein, CDR3 DNA. The D gene is left open where the match is weak. Clone sizes are given selectively: once, few, many, or a class where the clone is expanded.

d_call: -; clone_size: -; v_call: TRBV4-2; j_call: TRBJ2-2; cdr3_aa: CASSQVWGGVDTGELFF; cdr3_nt: TGTGCCAGCAGCCAAGTTTGGGGGGGCGTGGACACCGGGGAGCTGTTTTTT
d_call: -; clone_size: once; v_call: TRBV7-2; j_call: TRBJ1-4; cdr3_aa: CASSLVLNEKLFF; cdr3_nt: TGTGCCAGCAGCTTAGTCCTAAATGAAAAACTGTTTTTT
d_call: TRBD1; clone_size: -; v_call: TRBV7-2; j_call: TRBJ1-6; cdr3_aa: CASRQGENYNSPLHF; cdr3_nt: TGTGCCAGCCGACAGGGTGAGAACTACAATTCACCCCTCCACTTT
d_call: -; clone_size: -; v_call: TRBV7-9; j_call: TRBJ2-1; cdr3_aa: CASRGGAYNEQFF; cdr3_nt: TGTGCCAGCAGAGGCGGGGCCTACAATGAGCAGTTCTTC
d_call: -; clone_size: -; v_call: TRBV3-1/TRBV3-2; j_call: TRBJ2-3; cdr3_aa: CASSPRTHGTDTQYF; cdr3_nt: TGTGCCAGCAGCCCCCGGACACATGGCACAGATACGCAGTATTTT
d_call: TRBD2; clone_size: -; v_call: TRBV4-1; j_call: TRBJ2-3; cdr3_aa: CASSQDKGLAGGRDTQYF; cdr3_nt: TGCGCCAGCAGCCAAGATAAGGGACTAGCGGGGGGCCGAGATACGCAGTATTTT
d_call: TRBD1; clone_size: -; v_call: TRBV5-1; j_call: TRBJ2-5; cdr3_aa: CASRNYRTDRGETQYF; cdr3_nt: TGCGCCAGCAGGAACTATAGAACGGACAGGGGAGAGACCCAGTACTTC
d_call: -; clone_size: -; v_call: TRBV5-3; j_call: TRBJ1-1; cdr3_aa: CARSLDTLNTEAFF; cdr3_nt: TGTGCCAGAAGCTTGGACACCTTGAACACTGAAGCTTTCTTT
d_call: -; clone_size: -; v_call: TRBV9; j_call: TRBJ1-2; cdr3_aa: CASSVARSMDIGYTF; cdr3_nt: TGTGCCAGCAGCGTAGCTAGGTCGATGGATATAGGCTACACCTTC
d_call: TRBD1; clone_size: -; v_call: TRBV6-5; j_call: TRBJ1-2; cdr3_aa: CASSSSGQGYYGYTF; cdr3_nt: TGTGCCAGCAGTTCGTCCGGACAGGGGTACTATGGCTACACCTTC
d_call: -; clone_size: -; v_call: TRBV28; j_call: TRBJ1-6; cdr3_aa: CASTTRVGRDSPLHF; cdr3_nt: TGTGCCAGCACTACCCGGGTAGGGCGGGATTCACCCCTCCACTTT
d_call: TRBD2; clone_size: -; v_call: TRBV10-1; j_call: TRBJ2-3; cdr3_aa: CASSDLRGGEDTQYF; cdr3_nt: TGCGCCAGCAGTGACTTGCGGGGGGGGGAGGATACGCAGTATTTT
d_call: TRBD2; clone_size: -; v_call: TRBV5-1; j_call: TRBJ2-3; cdr3_aa: CASSPTTSGGTDTQYF; cdr3_nt: TGCGCCAGCAGCCCAACGACTAGCGGGGGCACAGATACGCAGTATTTT
d_call: -; clone_size: -; v_call: TRBV5-1; j_call: TRBJ1-1; cdr3_aa: CASSVRGIEVTEAFF; cdr3_nt: TGCGCCAGCAGCGTGAGAGGGATAGAAGTCACTGAAGCTTTCTTT
d_call: TRBD1; clone_size: -; v_call: TRBV9; j_call: TRBJ2-1; cdr3_aa: CASSPRQGSYNEQFF; cdr3_nt: TGTGCCAGCAGCCCCCGACAGGGCTCCTACAATGAGCAGTTCTTC
d_call: TRBD1; clone_size: -; v_call: TRBV11-2; j_call: TRBJ1-1; cdr3_aa: CASSLAGQTEAFF; cdr3_nt: TGTGCCAGCAGCCTAGCGGGACAGACTGAAGCTTTCTTT
d_call: TRBD1; clone_size: -; v_call: TRBV5-1; j_call: TRBJ2-1; cdr3_aa: CASSFERGHRSYNEQFF; cdr3_nt: TGCGCCAGCAGCTTTGAGAGGGGGCATCGCTCCTACAATGAGCAGTTCTTC
d_call: -; clone_size: -; v_call: TRBV5-4; j_call: TRBJ1-4; cdr3_aa: CASSRDTGEKLFF; cdr3_nt: TGTGCCAGCAGCAGGGACACGGGTGAAAAACTGTTTTTT
d_call: -; clone_size: once; v_call: TRBV6-6; j_call: TRBJ2-1; cdr3_aa: CASSLNNEQFF; cdr3_nt: TGTGCCAGCAGTTTAAACAATGAGCAGTTCTTC
d_call: -; clone_size: few; v_call: TRBV5-4; j_call: TRBJ1-2; cdr3_aa: CASSPGGSTGSGYTF; cdr3_nt: TGTGCCAGCAGCCCGGGAGGAAGTACAGGGTCTGGCTACACCTTC
d_call: -; clone_size: -; v_call: TRBV7-6; j_call: TRBJ1-5; cdr3_aa: CASSLEGLTAGGPQHF; cdr3_nt: TGTGCCAGCAGCTTAGAGGGACTTACCGCTGGCGGGCCCCAGCATTTT
d_call: TRBD1; clone_size: -; v_call: TRBV19; j_call: TRBJ2-1; cdr3_aa: CACSRGTGDEQFF; cdr3_nt: TGTGCCTGTAGTCGAGGGACAGGGGACGAGCAGTTCTTC
d_call: TRBD1; clone_size: once; v_call: TRBV29-1; j_call: TRBJ2-1; cdr3_aa: CSVVGTGSYNEQFF; cdr3_nt: TGCAGCGTTGTGGGGACAGGCTCCTACAATGAGCAGTTCTTC
d_call: -; clone_size: many; v_call: TRBV6-5; j_call: TRBJ1-1; cdr3_aa: CASSRTENTEAFF; cdr3_nt: TGTGCCAGCAGCCGTACAGAAAACACTGAAGCTTTCTTT
d_call: -; clone_size: -; v_call: TRBV6-2/TRBV6-3; j_call: TRBJ1-2; cdr3_aa: CASSYMGLEDGYTF; cdr3_nt: TGTGCCAGCAGTTATATGGGGCTCGAAGATGGCTACACCTTC
d_call: TRBD1; clone_size: medium-sized; v_call: TRBV4-1; j_call: TRBJ2-3; cdr3_aa: CASSQETGTYTQYF; cdr3_nt: TGCGCCAGCAGCCAAGAGACAGGGACATATACGCAGTATTTT
d_call: -; clone_size: -; v_call: TRBV5-1; j_call: TRBJ2-1; cdr3_aa: CASSLDGGQYNEQFF; cdr3_nt: TGCGCCAGCAGCTTGGATGGTGGACAGTACAATGAGCAGTTCTTC
d_call: TRBD1; clone_size: -; v_call: TRBV9; j_call: TRBJ1-3; cdr3_aa: CASSAGQLGGNTIYF; cdr3_nt: TGTGCCAGCAGCGCGGGACAGTTGGGTGGAAACACCATATATTTT
d_call: -; clone_size: -; v_call: TRBV11-2; j_call: TRBJ2-3; cdr3_aa: CASSLGGSERAQYF; cdr3_nt: TGTGCCAGCAGCCTGGGGGGAAGCGAGCGGGCGCAGTATTTT
d_call: TRBD1; clone_size: -; v_call: TRBV24-1; j_call: TRBJ1-2; cdr3_aa: CATRAGTGVGANYGYTF; cdr3_nt: TGTGCCACCAGGGCCGGGACAGGGGTCGGAGCTAACTATGGCTACACCTTC
d_call: TRBD1; clone_size: -; v_call: TRBV29-1; j_call: TRBJ1-4; cdr3_aa: CSAGTGVREKLFF; cdr3_nt: TGCAGCGCCGGAACAGGGGTTCGGGAAAAACTGTTTTTT
d_call: TRBD1; clone_size: -; v_call: TRBV6-5; j_call: TRBJ1-2; cdr3_aa: CASSNRDSRDGYTF; cdr3_nt: TGTGCCAGCAGTAATCGGGACAGTCGCGATGGCTACACCTTC
d_call: -; clone_size: -; v_call: TRBV6-5; j_call: TRBJ1-1; cdr3_aa: CASTPPYAGNTEAFF; cdr3_nt: TGTGCCAGCACCCCTCCGTATGCGGGGAACACTGAAGCTTTCTTT
d_call: -; clone_size: -; v_call: TRBV11-3; j_call: TRBJ2-2; cdr3_aa: CASSRAAAENGELFF; cdr3_nt: TGTGCCAGCAGTCGGGCAGCGGCCGAAAACGGGGAGCTGTTTTTT
d_call: -; clone_size: -; v_call: TRBV20-1; j_call: TRBJ2-5; cdr3_aa: CSAIGGETQYF; cdr3_nt: TGCAGTGCCATAGGAGGGGAGACCCAGTACTTC
d_call: -; clone_size: -; v_call: TRBV24-1; j_call: TRBJ1-2; cdr3_aa: CATSGDRLNYGYTF; cdr3_nt: TGTGCCACCAGTGGTGACAGGCTAAACTATGGCTACACCTTC
d_call: TRBD2; clone_size: -; v_call: TRBV28; j_call: TRBJ2-1; cdr3_aa: CASGPRGGEYNEQFF; cdr3_nt: TGTGCCAGCGGTCCGCGCGGGGGGGAATACAATGAGCAGTTCTTC
d_call: -; clone_size: -; v_call: TRBV7-9; j_call: TRBJ1-1; cdr3_aa: CASSLSSLRGRGKGTEAFF; cdr3_nt: TGTGCCAGCAGCTTATCGTCGTTGCGGGGGAGGGGAAAAGGCACTGAAGCTTTCTTT
d_call: -; clone_size: -; v_call: TRBV5-1; j_call: TRBJ2-1; cdr3_aa: CASSSAPESSYNEQFF; cdr3_nt: TGCGCCAGCAGCTCGGCCCCGGAGAGCTCCTACAATGAGCAGTTCTTC
d_call: TRBD2; clone_size: few; v_call: TRBV7-2; j_call: TRBJ2-5; cdr3_aa: CASSLWTRNGETQYF; cdr3_nt: TGTGCCAGCAGCCTTTGGACTAGAAATGGAGAGACCCAGTACTTC
d_call: -; clone_size: few; v_call: TRBV6-5; j_call: TRBJ1-2; cdr3_aa: CASSSVQGFGYTF; cdr3_nt: TGTGCCAGCAGTTCCGTTCAGGGCTTTGGCTACACCTTC
d_call: -; clone_size: -; v_call: TRBV2; j_call: TRBJ2-1; cdr3_aa: CASRDPGRSYNEQFF; cdr3_nt: TGTGCCAGCAGAGATCCAGGGAGGTCCTACAATGAGCAGTTCTTC
d_call: TRBD2; clone_size: few; v_call: TRBV5-6; j_call: TRBJ2-1; cdr3_aa: CASSLPGLEYNEQFF; cdr3_nt: TGTGCCAGCAGCTTGCCGGGACTAGAGTACAATGAGCAGTTCTTC
d_call: -; clone_size: -; v_call: TRBV20-1; j_call: TRBJ1-2; cdr3_aa: CSASSWTAFTNYGYTF; cdr3_nt: TGCAGTGCTAGTTCGTGGACAGCATTTACTAACTATGGCTACACCTTC
d_call: TRBD2; clone_size: -; v_call: TRBV7-9; j_call: TRBJ2-3; cdr3_aa: CASSFSGGDTQYF; cdr3_nt: TGTGCCAGCAGCTTCTCGGGGGGAGATACGCAGTATTTT
d_call: -; clone_size: -; v_call: TRBV11-2; j_call: TRBJ1-1; cdr3_aa: CASSLDSRGRAFF; cdr3_nt: TGTGCCAGCAGCTTAGATAGCAGGGGAAGAGCTTTCTTT
d_call: TRBD2; clone_size: -; v_call: TRBV7-3; j_call: TRBJ2-3; cdr3_aa: CASSLTLAGGSRPDTQYF; cdr3_nt: TGTGCCAGCAGCTTAACTCTAGCGGGGGGCTCCCGGCCAGATACGCAGTATTTT
d_call: TRBD2; clone_size: -; v_call: TRBV7-2; j_call: TRBJ2-3; cdr3_aa: CASSKQSAGGTDTQYF; cdr3_nt: TGTGCCAGCAGCAAACAATCGGCGGGGGGTACAGATACGCAGTATTTT
d_call: -; clone_size: -; v_call: TRBV14; j_call: TRBJ2-3; cdr3_aa: CASSPAGVDTQYF; cdr3_nt: TGTGCCAGCAGCCCGGCAGGGGTAGATACGCAGTATTTT
d_call: -; clone_size: -; v_call: TRBV30; j_call: TRBJ1-1; cdr3_aa: CAWSVRQNTEAFF; cdr3_nt: TGTGCCTGGAGTGTCCGACAGAACACTGAAGCTTTCTTT
d_call: TRBD1; clone_size: -; v_call: TRBV5-1; j_call: TRBJ1-6; cdr3_aa: CASSATPGTGKNSPLHF; cdr3_nt: TGCGCCAGCAGCGCCACCCCCGGGACAGGCAAAAATTCACCCCTCCACTTT
d_call: -; clone_size: -; v_call: TRBV11-2; j_call: TRBJ1-1; cdr3_aa: CASSLVGEVGIAFF; cdr3_nt: TGTGCCAGCAGCTTAGTAGGGGAGGTTGGGATAGCTTTCTTT
d_call: -; clone_size: -; v_call: TRBV28; j_call: TRBJ1-1; cdr3_aa: CASIPLWNTEAFF; cdr3_nt: TGTGCCAGCATTCCCTTGTGGAACACTGAAGCTTTCTTT
d_call: TRBD1; clone_size: -; v_call: TRBV7-3; j_call: TRBJ2-5; cdr3_aa: CASSPNRGPGETQYF; cdr3_nt: TGTGCCAGCAGCCCGAACAGGGGCCCGGGAGAGACCCAGTACTTC